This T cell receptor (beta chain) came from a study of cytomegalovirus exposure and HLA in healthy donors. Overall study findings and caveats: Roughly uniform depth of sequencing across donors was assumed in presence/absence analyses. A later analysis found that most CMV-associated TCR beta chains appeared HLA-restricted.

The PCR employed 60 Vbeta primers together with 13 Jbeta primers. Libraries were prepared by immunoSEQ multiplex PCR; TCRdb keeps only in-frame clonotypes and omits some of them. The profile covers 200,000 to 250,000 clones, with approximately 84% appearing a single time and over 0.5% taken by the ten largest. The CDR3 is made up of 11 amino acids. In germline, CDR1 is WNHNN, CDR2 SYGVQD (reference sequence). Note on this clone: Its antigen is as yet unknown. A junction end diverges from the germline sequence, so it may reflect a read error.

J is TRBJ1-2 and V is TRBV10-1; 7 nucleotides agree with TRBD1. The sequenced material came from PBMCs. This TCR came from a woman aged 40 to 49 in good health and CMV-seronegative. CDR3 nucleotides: TGCGCCAGCGGTGAAGGACAGGCCCTTTTCTTC. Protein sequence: CASGEGQALFF.